Following are 14 T cell receptor beta chains from one sample sequenced in a study of monozygotic twins with inflammatory bowel disease. TCRdb derives one entry per CDR3 protein from the 5' RACE reads, leaving out DNA. The table lists tens of thousands of distinct CDR3 sequences. Material: blood. The receptors here all came from a human donor with ulcerative colitis or Crohn's disease, or a healthy co-twin of an affected twin (not recorded which).

The chain uses TRBV20-1 and TRBJ2-1; TCRdb outputs TRBD2, but without DNA this stays unchecked. CDR3 length: 16 residues. The germline V gene has CDR1 DFQATT and CDR2 SNEGSKA (reference sequence). The CDR3 sequence: CSANIGSGRSFNEQFF.

The chain has TRBV5-1 and TRBJ2-1; the TCRdb D gene call, TRBD1, has no DNA to confirm it. Germline lookup yields CDR1 SGHRS and CDR2 YFSETQ. The CDR3 has 13 amino acids. The CDR3 loop is CASHRGFGNEQFF.

The V gene is TRBV20-1, the J gene TRBJ2-7; lacking DNA, the TRBD1 call made by TCRdb goes unchecked. CDR1 is DFQATT and CDR2 is SNEGSKA in the germline V gene (reference sequence). CDR3 size: 14 residues. The CDR3 here is CSAEGSRGTYEQYF.

V gene TRBV5-1 combines with J gene TRBJ1-1. The CDR3 spans 14 residues. Per the germline V gene, CDR1 is SGHRS and CDR2 is YFSETQ. CDR3 residues: CASSLLDLNTEAFF.

This chain joins TRBV4-1 and TRBJ2-7; TCRdb designates TRBD2, a call that cannot be tested without DNA. This CDR3 is 13 amino acids long. CDR1 and CDR2 (germline): MGHRA, YSYEKL. The CDR3 sequence is CASSPGLAYEQYF.

The rearrangement links TRBV19 to TRBJ2-3; TCRdb's assignment of TRBD2 cannot be checked, as there is no DNA. Germline V gives CDR1 LNHDA, CDR2 SQIVND (reference sequence). This CDR3 has 16 residues. CDR3: CASSIDEARDTDTQYF. The full variable domain, completed using reference TRBV19 and TRBJ2-3, is DGGITQSPKYLFRKEGQNVTLSCEQNLNHDAMYWYRQDPGQGLRLIYYSQIVNDFQKGDIAEGYSVSREKKESFPLTVTSAQKNPTAFYLCASSIDEARDTDTQYFGPGTRLTVL.

The chain is built from TRBV18 and TRBJ2-1; the TCRdb call, TRBD1, lacks DNA for checking. The CDR3 contains 13 residues. Germline loops: CDR1 KGHSH, CDR2 LQKENI. CDR3 loop: CASSPGGIDEQFF.

The chain employs TRBV6-5 and TRBJ2-2; without DNA, the TCRdb call of TRBD2 cannot be checked. CDR1 MNHEY and CDR2 SVGAGI come from the germline V gene. CDR3 size: 15 residues. CDR3 sequence reads: CASSYPGTSDGELFF.

This chain connects TRBV15 to TRBJ1-5; TCRdb's D gene call, TRBD1, goes unchecked for lack of DNA. Germline CDR1 is LNHNV and CDR2 is YYDKDF (reference sequence). CDR3 length equals 15 residues. The chain's CDR3 is CATSRDRQGWQPQHF. Looking up the rest from reference TRBV15 and TRBJ1-5 gives the full variable domain: DAMVIQNPRYQVTQFGKPVTLSCSQTLNHNVMYWYQQKSSQAPKLLFHYYDKDFNNEADTPDNFQSRRPNTSFCFLDIRSPGLGDTAMYLCATSRDRQGWQPQHFGDGTRLSIL.

The chain couples TRBV7-9 to TRBJ1-2; the D call of TRBD1 rests on TCRdb alone, since no DNA is present to check it. This CDR3 is 13 amino acids long. The germline V gene has CDR1 SEHNR and CDR2 FQNEAQ (reference sequence). The CDR3 here is CASSPGRIYGYTF.

The gene calls are TRBV5-5 and TRBJ1-2; TCRdb lists TRBD1, though no DNA is available to test this call. The CDR3 sequence is 15 residues long. Germline CDR1 is SGHKS and CDR2 is YYEKEE (reference sequence). CDR3 loop: CASSSGRGISGGYTF.

The chain links TRBV6-1 to TRBJ1-5. Germline loops: CDR1 MNHNS, CDR2 SASEGT. The CDR3 runs 16 residues. The CDR3 is CASSDRGPYSNQPQHF.

V is TRBV11-1 and J is TRBJ2-2; the D call from TCRdb, TRBD2, cannot be confirmed without DNA. The CDR3 totals 18 residues. Germline V gene sequence: CDR1 SGHAT, CDR2 FQDESV (reference sequence). The CDR3 region is CASSSSNGLVSSTGELFF. The full variable domain, with the rest looked up from reference TRBV11-1 and TRBJ2-2, is EAEVAQSPRYKITEKSQAVAFWCDPISGHATLYWYRQILGQGPELLVQFQDESVVDDSQLPKDRFSAERLKGVDSTLKIQPAELGDSAMYLCASSSSNGLVSSTGELFFGEGSRLTVL.

This rearrangement joins TRBV9 to TRBJ1-2; TCRdb's D gene call, TRBD1, goes unchecked for lack of DNA. The CDR3 sequence is 15 residues long. Germline CDR1 and CDR2: SGDLS and YYNGEE. Here the CDR3 reads CASSVAQGDIYGYTF.